These 5 T cell receptor beta chains share one sample of origin, sequenced in a study of T-cell memory formation after mild COVID-19. MiXCR, applied by TCRdb to the 5' RACE reads, yields one record per CDR3 protein. The sample lists about 290,000 distinct CDR3 sequences, less than 20% seen once, with roughly a fifth in the top ten. The sample comprised PBMCs or a T cell subset sorted from them (not recorded which). The source of these receptors is a man between 18 and 29 years old who had mild COVID-19 (a few samples of this study predate the infection). Cell type and time point are not known.

In its sample, this clonotype was seen a few times. V gene TRBV4-1 combines with J gene TRBJ1-1; no clear D gene. CDR1 is MGHRA, CDR2 YSYEKL, per germline. The germline V and J ends were trimmed by 6 bases and 2 bases, with 10 bases remaining between them. The CDR3 spans 13 residues. The CDR3 loop is CASSRAFNTEAFF. The DNA for the CDR3 is TGCGCCAGCAGTCGGGCCTTCAACACTGAAGCTTTCTTT.

This clonotype was picked up a small number of times. The chain recombines TRBV5-1 with TRBJ1-6; unclear D gene. The CDR3 sequence is 15 residues long. The ends were cut back, 5 bases at V and 2 bases at J, with 11 bases in the middle. Germline-derived CDR1 and CDR2 are SGHRS and YFSETQ. The CDR3 coding sequence is TGCGCCAGCAGTGAGGAGGCCGCCTATAATTCACCCCTCCACTTT. Its translation is CASSEEAAYNSPLHF. Full variable domain (missing parts from reference TRBV5-1 and TRBJ1-6): KAGVTQTPRYLIKTRGQQVTLSCSPISGHRSVSWYQQTPGQGLQFLFEYFSETQRNKGNFPGRFSGRQFSNSRSEMNVSTLELGDSALYLCASSEEAAYNSPLHFGNGTRLTVT.

This clonotype was observed a handful of times. The CDR3 spells CAIRDQDRPYGYTF. CDR3 DNA: TGTGCCATCAGGGACCAAGACAGACCCTATGGCTACACCTTC. This chain joins TRBV10-3 and TRBJ1-2; D may be TRBD1 (5 bases). The germline gives CDR1 ENHRY, CDR2 SYGVKD. This CDR3 is 14 amino acids long. V was cut by 6 bases and J by 4 bases, with 15 bases left in between.

The chain uses TRBV7-2 and TRBJ2-1; D is uncertain. The CDR3 runs to 15 residues. Germline V gene data show CDR1 as SGHTA and CDR2 as FQGNSA. V was cut by 5 bases and J by 8 bases, with 19 bases left in between. The CDR3 is CASSPSGWVEDEQFF. CDR3 DNA: TGTGCCAGCAGCCCCTCAGGTTGGGTTGAAGATGAGCAGTTCTTC.

The chain uses TRBV7-8 and TRBJ1-2, with TRBD1 matching over 8 bases. The germline CDR1 and CDR2 sequences are SGHVS and FQNEAQ. The CDR3 totals 17 residues. After removal of 1 base from V and 8 bases from J, the junction contained 15 bases not matched to a gene. DNA for the CDR3: TGTGCCAGCAGCTTAGACGCGGCGACAGGGGTCTTGTGGGGCTACACCTTC. The encoded protein is CASSLDAATGVLWGYTF.